A selection of T cell receptor beta chains follows, all from one sample in a study of blood T cell repertoires in COVID-19. Profiled with immunoSEQ multiplex PCR; TCRdb holds only in-frame clones, not every one. The sample shows roughly 130,000 clones, around 80% of them seen only once. Sequenced sample: peripheral blood. These receptors were taken from a man aged 60 to 69 with active or convalescent COVID-19. The CDR3 runs from the conserved cysteine through the conserved F or W. The order of the fields is J gene, CDR3 length, V gene, D gene, clone size, CDR3 protein, CDR3 DNA. A D gene is named only where the DNA matches it firmly. Clone size is given for some rows only: seen once, a few or many times, or a class if the clone is expanded.

j_gene: TRBJ2-1
len: 14
v_gene: TRBV9
d_gene: TRBD1
abundance: once
CDR3aa: CASSVTGPYNEQFF
CDR3nt: TGTGCCAGCAGCGTGACAGGGCCCTACAATGAGCAGTTCTTC

j_gene: TRBJ1-2
len: 16
v_gene: TRBV18
d_gene: TRBD1
abundance: once
CDR3aa: CASSPNLAGTGDGYTF
CDR3nt: TGTGCCAGCTCACCAAATCTTGCCGGGACAGGTGATGGCTACACCTTC

j_gene: TRBJ2-3
len: 14
v_gene: TRBV29-1
d_gene: TRBD1
abundance: NA
CDR3aa: CSVGTGVSTDTQYF
CDR3nt: TGCAGCGTTGGGACAGGGGTTAGCACAGATACGCAGTATTTT

j_gene: TRBJ2-7
len: 16
v_gene: TRBV19
d_gene: NA
abundance: NA
CDR3aa: CASSSLWGPHSYEQYF
CDR3nt: TGTGCCAGTAGTTCCCTATGGGGGCCCCACTCCTACGAGCAGTACTTC

j_gene: TRBJ1-5
len: 13
v_gene: TRBV29-1
d_gene: NA
abundance: NA
CDR3aa: CSVEVEQGSPQHF
CDR3nt: TGCAGCGTTGAAGTCGAGCAGGGGAGTCCCCAGCATTTT

j_gene: TRBJ1-1
len: 17
v_gene: TRBV6-2/TRBV6-3
d_gene: TRBD1
abundance: NA
CDR3aa: CASSYEQGVGTNTEAFF
CDR3nt: TGTGCCAGCAGTTACGAGCAGGGGGTAGGGACGAACACTGAAGCTTTCTTT

j_gene: TRBJ2-7
len: 13
v_gene: TRBV7-7
d_gene: NA
abundance: NA
CDR3aa: CASSFGQTYEQYF
CDR3nt: TGTGCCAGCAGCTTCGGACAGACCTACGAGCAGTACTTC

j_gene: TRBJ2-7
len: 14
v_gene: TRBV19
d_gene: NA
abundance: once
CDR3aa: CASSRTGNSYEQYF
CDR3nt: TGTGCCAGTAGCCGGACGGGGAACTCCTACGAGCAGTACTTC

j_gene: TRBJ2-5
len: 11
v_gene: TRBV7-8
d_gene: NA
abundance: NA
CDR3aa: CASSQSETQYF
CDR3nt: TGTGCCAGCAGCCAAAGCGAGACCCAGTACTTC

j_gene: TRBJ1-6
len: 13
v_gene: TRBV5-1
d_gene: NA
abundance: once
CDR3aa: CASSLRVNSPLHF
CDR3nt: TGCGCCAGCAGCCTCAGGGTAAATTCACCCCTCCACTTT

j_gene: TRBJ1-1
len: 12
v_gene: TRBV5-1
d_gene: NA
abundance: NA
CDR3aa: CASSSTINEAFF
CDR3nt: TGCGCCAGCAGCTCAACAATCAATGAAGCTTTCTTT

j_gene: TRBJ2-5
len: 18
v_gene: TRBV3-1/TRBV3-2
d_gene: NA
abundance: NA
CDR3aa: CASSPQTGLPFTQETQYF
CDR3nt: TGTGCCAGCAGCCCCCAGACCGGACTACCCTTTACCCAAGAGACCCAGTACTTC

j_gene: TRBJ2-7
len: 16
v_gene: TRBV5-4
d_gene: NA
abundance: NA
CDR3aa: CASSLGSRQATHEQYF
CDR3nt: TGTGCCAGCAGCTTGGGCTCGCGACAGGCTACCCACGAGCAGTACTTC

j_gene: TRBJ2-7
len: 14
v_gene: TRBV6-5
d_gene: NA
abundance: NA
CDR3aa: CASSGGDRPYEQYF
CDR3nt: TGTGCCAGCAGCGGGGGGGACAGACCCTACGAGCAGTACTTC

j_gene: TRBJ1-6
len: 15
v_gene: TRBV28
d_gene: TRBD1
abundance: NA
CDR3aa: CASQRQGLGVSPLHF
CDR3nt: TGTGCCAGCCAACGACAGGGTTTGGGTGTTTCACCCCTCCACTTT

j_gene: TRBJ2-7
len: 13
v_gene: TRBV15
d_gene: NA
abundance: NA
CDR3aa: CATSRGFVEEQYF
CDR3nt: TGTGCCACCAGCAGAGGGTTCGTGGAGGAGCAGTACTTC